Presented here are 31 T cell receptor beta chains from one specimen sequenced in a study of blood T cell repertoires in COVID-19. Method: immunoSEQ multiplex PCR; TCRdb's copy keeps in-frame clones and lacks some. The sample lists about 170,000 clones; roughly 86% were seen once. Sequencing input: peripheral blood. The source is an elderly woman with COVID-19, enrolled during active disease.

This chain uses TRBV6-5 with TRBJ1-2; 9 positions agree with TRBD1. J gave up 4 bases and V 0 bases, and 3 bases lay outside the gene matches. In germline, CDR1 is MNHEY, CDR2 SVGAGI. The CDR3 sequence is 15 residues long. Here the CDR3 DNA reads TGTGCCAGCAGTTACTCGACAGGGGGGATCTATGGCTACACCTTC. Translating gives CASSYSTGGIYGYTF.

V usage is TRBV18 and J usage is TRBJ1-1; TRBD1 aligns across 7 bases. The CDR3 runs to 18 residues. From germline, CDR1 is KGHSH and CDR2 LQKENI. Trimming removed 0 bases from V and 3 bases from J; junction bases left unmatched: 13. Here the CDR3 DNA reads TGTGCCAGCTCACCACCGCGGGGGGCCCAGGGGGTTTACACTGAAGCTTTCTTT. This gives the protein CASSPPRGAQGVYTEAFF.

The genes are TRBV28 and TRBJ2-3, with D possibly being TRBD2 (5 bases). This CDR3 comprises 15 residues. CDR1 and CDR2 from the germline V gene are MDHEN and SYDVKM. V lost 6 bases and J 3 bases, leaving 16 bases between the germline ends. DNA of the CDR3: TGTGCCAGCAGACCAATCCCGAAGCGGACAGATACGCAGTATTTT. Translation: CASRPIPKRTDTQYF.

This chain uses TRBV5-1 with TRBJ1-2, with TRBD1 matching 8 bases. V lost 1 base, J lost 3 bases, and 2 bases stayed unmatched. The germline CDR1 and CDR2 sequences are SGHRS and YFSETQ. The CDR3 extends over 14 amino acids. CDR3 loop: CASSLMGQDYGYTF. CDR3 coding DNA: TGCGCCAGCAGCTTGATGGGACAGGACTATGGCTACACCTTC.

The chain employs TRBV21-1 and TRBJ2-1; TRBD1 reflects the table's D call only, with no check against the DNA. TRBV21-1 counts as a pseudogene. This CDR3 is 17 amino acids long. The CDR3 here is CASMGSGPGELYNEQFF. The CDR3 nucleotides are TGTGCCAGCATGGGTAGTGGGCCAGGGGAACTTTACAATGAGCAGTTCTTC.

J is TRBJ1-1 and V is TRBV3-1 (or the pseudogene TRBV3-2), with D perhaps matching TRBD1 (6 bases). V dropped 2 bases and J dropped 3 bases, with 10 bases sitting between them. Per germline, CDR1 LGHDT and CDR2 YNNKEL (reference sequence). The CDR3 has 14 residues. The CDR3 sequence is CASSQSDSDTEAFF. The DNA for the CDR3 is TGTGCCAGCAGCCAATCGGACAGTGACACTGAAGCTTTCTTT.

V and J are TRBV6-2 or TRBV6-3 and TRBJ2-1; D perhaps matches TRBD1 (6 bases). The CDR3 spans 17 residues. Germline V gene lookup returns CDR1 MNHEY and CDR2 SVGEGT. The V end was cut by 2 bases, the J end by 3 bases, with 17 bases between. The CDR3 reads CASSYKVGSGDYNEQFF. The CDR3 DNA follows: TGTGCCAGCAGTTACAAGGTTGGGTCAGGGGACTACAATGAGCAGTTCTTC.

The V and J genes are TRBV5-1 and TRBJ1-6, with TRBD1 matching 7 bases. Unmatched junction bases numbered 3, after V lost 1 base and J lost 8 bases. CDR1 is SGHRS and CDR2 is YFSETQ in the germline V gene. The CDR3 contains 14 residues. In nucleotides, the CDR3 is TGCGCCAGCAGCTTGACAGGGGCGGATTCACCCCTCCACTTT. Translated, it gives CASSLTGADSPLHF.

J is TRBJ2-7 and V is TRBV23-1, with TRBD1 as a possible D gene (6 bases). TRBV23-1 is an ORF, and what it does is uncertain. The CDR3 runs to 16 residues. V shed 2 bases and J shed 0 bases, with 14 bases lying between them. The DNA for the CDR3 is TGCGCCAGCAGTCAAATCCTTAGGGGGAGCTCCTACGAGCAGTACTTC. Its protein is CASSQILRGSSYEQYF.

The V and J genes are TRBV4-1 and TRBJ2-1, with D possibly matching TRBD2 (6 bases). This CDR3 region has 16 residues. Between the trimmed V and J ends, which lost 1 base and 0 bases, there was a span of 10 bases. CDR1 is MGHRA, CDR2 YSYEKL, per germline. CDR3 nucleotide sequence: TGCGCCAGCAGCCAAGGCCTGACTAGCTCCTACAATGAGCAGTTCTTC. Residues: CASSQGLTSSYNEQFF.

V gene TRBV10-3 combines with J gene TRBJ2-5; maybe TRBD1 (6 bases). Germline V gives CDR1 ENHRY, CDR2 SYGVKD. This CDR3 is built from 16 residues. Trimming shortened V by 3 bases and J by 2 bases, and 16 bases separated the two germline ends. DNA for the CDR3: TGTGCCATCAGTGACCCGGGACAAGACCTACAAGAGACCCAGTACTTC. Translating it yields CAISDPGQDLQETQYF.

V is TRBV3-1 (or the pseudogene TRBV3-2) and J is TRBJ1-1; TRBD1 aligns across 8 bases. Trimming took 4 bases from V and 0 from J; bases not matched to a gene: 4. The CDR3 is 15 residues long. Per germline, CDR1 LGHDT and CDR2 YNNKEL (reference sequence). The CDR3 is CASSPRTGMNTEAFF. CDR3 DNA sequence: TGTGCCAGCAGCCCCAGGACAGGGATGAACACTGAAGCTTTCTTT.

The gene calls are TRBV19 and TRBJ2-1; TRBD1 matches at 9 bases. J was trimmed by 4 bases and V by 4 bases; bases with no gene match: 5. This CDR3 is built from 15 residues. Germline CDR1 and CDR2: LNHDA and SQIVND (reference sequence). In DNA form, the CDR3 reads TGTGCCAGTAGTACCCCGGACAGGGGATACAATGAGCAGTTCTTC. Its protein is CASSTPDRGYNEQFF.

The rearrangement joins TRBV5-4 to TRBJ2-5, with 8 bases that match TRBD1. This CDR3 has 14 residues. Trimming at V came to 4 bases and at J to 6 bases, leaving 8 bases not matched to a gene. Germline CDR1 is SGHNT and CDR2 is YYREEE (reference sequence). The CDR3 sequence is CASSVPTGDKTQYF. The CDR3 bases are TGTGCCAGCAGCGTACCGACAGGGGACAAGACCCAGTACTTC.

The chain has TRBV5-1 and TRBJ2-3; TRBD2 matches at 7 bases. The CDR3 totals 17 residues. Germline assignment: CDR1 SGHRS and CDR2 YFSETQ. The V segment lost 4 bases and the J segment 2 bases; nucleotides outside the gene matches: 13. CDR3 sequence (DNA): TGCGCCAGCAGCCACGGTTGGGGGAGGGGAAACACAGATACGCAGTATTTT. Its protein is CASSHGWGRGNTDTQYF.

The CDR3 sequence is CASSVVPGASGNTIYF. CDR3 in DNA: TGTGCCAGCAGCGTAGTTCCAGGGGCGTCTGGAAACACCATATATTTT. V and J are TRBV9 and TRBJ1-3; tentatively, D is TRBD1 (6 bases). This CDR3 contains 16 residues. Trimming took off 0 bases at V and 1 base at J, with 11 bases between the two ends. From germline, CDR1 is SGDLS and CDR2 YYNGEE.

The genes are TRBV5-1 and TRBJ1-6; TRBD1 aligns across 10 bases. With 4 bases clipped from V and 1 base from J, the junction kept 5 bases outside the gene matches. Germline assignment: CDR1 SGHRS and CDR2 YFSETQ. CDR3 length: 17 amino acids. This CDR3 is CASSMRTGGSYNSPLHF. The CDR3 DNA reads TGCGCCAGCAGCATGCGGACAGGGGGATCCTATAATTCACCCCTCCACTTT.

This chain connects TRBV27 to TRBJ2-1, with TRBD2 as a possible D gene (6 bases). V was pared by 2 bases and J by 3 bases, with 11 bases between. Germline V CDR1 and CDR2: MNHEY, SMNVEV (reference sequence). The CDR3 contains 15 residues. CDR3 sequence: CASSLIRDFYNEQFF. Here the CDR3 DNA reads TGTGCCAGCAGTTTAATCAGGGACTTCTACAATGAGCAGTTCTTC.

V gene TRBV7-2 combines with J gene TRBJ2-7, with 9 nucleotides matching TRBD2. The germline V gene has CDR1 SGHTA and CDR2 FQGNSA. CDR3 length: 14 residues. J gave up 3 bases and V 4 bases, and 4 bases lay outside the gene matches. The CDR3 DNA reads TGTGCCAGCAGCTCGAGCGGGAGGTACTACGAGCAGTACTTC. Encoded protein: CASSSSGRYYEQYF. The entire variable domain, with the rest obtained from reference TRBV7-2 and TRBJ2-7, is as follows: GAGVSQSPSNKVTEKGKDVELRCDPISGHTALYWYRQSLGQGLEFLIYFQGNSAPDKSGLPSDRFSAERTGGSVSTLTIQRTQQEDSAVYLCASSSSGRYYEQYFGPGTRLTVT.

The chain combines TRBV27 with TRBJ1-2, with D possibly matching TRBD1 (5 bases). V lost 6 bases and J 8 bases, leaving 16 bases between the germline ends. The CDR3 totals 13 residues. Germline V CDR1 and CDR2: MNHEY, SMNVEV (reference sequence). The chain's CDR3 is CASRQWDAGGYTF. CDR3 coding DNA: TGTGCCAGCAGACAATGGGACGCGGGAGGCTACACCTTC.

The chain combines TRBV18 with TRBJ2-1; 7 bases are a match to TRBD2. V shed 0 bases, J shed 7 bases, and the junction held 9 bases outside the gene matches. Looked up from germline, CDR1 is KGHSH and CDR2 is LQKENI. This CDR3 has 16 amino acids. CDR3 region: CASSPPSGREDNEQFF. The CDR3 DNA is TGTGCCAGCTCACCACCGTCGGGACGGGAGGATAATGAGCAGTTCTTC. Using reference TRBV18 and TRBJ2-1 for the parts outside the CDR3, the full variable domain is NAGVMQNPRHLVRRRGQEARLRCSPMKGHSHVYWYRQLPEEGLKFMVYLQKENIIDESGMPKERFSAEFPKEGPSILRIQQVVRGDSAAYFCASSPPSGREDNEQFFGPGTRLTVL.

This clone occurred a few times. The rearrangement uses TRBV30 and TRBJ2-1, with TRBD2 matching over 12 bases. The CDR3 consists of 17 residues. Germline V CDR1 and CDR2: GTSNPN, SVGIG (reference sequence). V dropped 0 bases and J dropped 0; count of bases not matched to a gene: 3. CDR3 amino acids: CAWSVLAGGLSYNEQFF. CDR3 DNA: TGTGCCTGGAGTGTACTAGCGGGAGGCCTCTCCTACAATGAGCAGTTCTTC.

In its sample, this clone was seen a few times. The rearrangement uses TRBV5-1 and TRBJ2-7; D might be TRBD2 (7 bases). Germline assignment: CDR1 SGHRS and CDR2 YFSETQ. V lost 4 bases, J lost 6 bases, and 26 bases lay in between. There are 17 residues in the CDR3. This chain's CDR3 is CASSPTGWGRETPEQYF. The CDR3 nucleotides read TGCGCCAGCAGCCCGACGGGGTGGGGGCGGGAGACCCCCGAGCAGTACTTC. Combining the CDR3 with reference TRBV5-1 and TRBJ2-7 gives the whole variable domain KAGVTQTPRYLIKTRGQQVTLSCSPISGHRSVSWYQQTPGQGLQFLFEYFSETQRNKGNFPGRFSGRQFSNSRSEMNVSTLELGDSALYLCASSPTGWGRETPEQYFGPGTRLTVT.

This clone was detected only once. The rearrangement links TRBV7-2 to TRBJ2-5, with D possibly matching TRBD2 (7 bases). V lost 3 bases and J lost 5, with 16 bases in between. CDR1 is SGHTA and CDR2 is FQGNSA in the germline V gene. The CDR3 is 15 amino acids. In DNA form, the CDR3 reads TGTGCCAGCAGCTTTGTTGGGGGGGGGCCCGAGACCCAGTACTTC. The encoded protein is CASSFVGGGPETQYF.

The chain has TRBV5-5 and TRBJ1-3; D is ambiguous. There are 14 residues in the CDR3. V was pared by 0 bases and J by 1 base, with 5 bases between. The germline V gene has CDR1 SGHKS and CDR2 YYEKEE (reference sequence). The CDR3 nucleotides read TGTGCCAGCAGCTTGGACATATCTGGAAACACCATATATTTT. Its protein is CASSLDISGNTIYF.

The rearrangement uses TRBV11-3 and TRBJ2-2, with 7 bases lining up with TRBD2. The ends lost 1 base at V and 7 bases at J; junction bases unmatched: 15. Germline V gives CDR1 SGHNT, CDR2 YENEEA. The CDR3 length is 18 residues. The CDR3 is CASSLGGGLAGDDGELFF. CDR3 coding DNA: TGTGCCAGCAGCTTAGGAGGCGGGTTGGCGGGAGATGACGGGGAGCTGTTTTTT. Together with reference TRBV11-3 and TRBJ2-2, the CDR3 gives the full variable domain: EAGVVQSPRYKIIEKKQPVAFWCNPISGHNTLYWYLQNLGQGPELLIRYENEEAVDDSQLPKDRFSAERLKGVDSTLKIQPAELGDSAVYLCASSLGGGLAGDDGELFFGEGSRLTVL.

Only one count was recorded for this clone. The V gene is TRBV9, the J gene TRBJ2-5, with D perhaps matching TRBD2 (5 bases). CDR1 SGDLS and CDR2 YYNGEE come from the germline V gene. V was trimmed by 3 bases and J by 4 bases, leaving 10 bases between them. This CDR3 has 13 amino acids. CDR3 protein: CASSGIAGETQYF. The DNA for the CDR3 is TGTGCCAGCAGCGGCATTGCGGGAGAGACCCAGTACTTC.

Regarding this clone: The junction does not match germline at one end; this may be a read error. This chain links TRBV18 with TRBJ2-7; D perhaps matches TRBD1 (6 bases). Germline loops: CDR1 KGHSH, CDR2 LQKENI. The CDR3 has 15 residues. CDR3 sequence (DNA): TGTGCCAGCTCACCACTCACAGGGCTCTCCTCCGAGCAGTACTTC. It encodes CASSPLTGLSSEQYF.

This chain connects TRBV18 to TRBJ2-1; 9 bases map to TRBD2. Looked up from germline, CDR1 is KGHSH and CDR2 is LQKENI. V trimming: 0 bases; J trimming: 3 bases; junction bases outside the gene matches: 3. This CDR3 is built from 16 residues. This CDR3 is CASSPPAGGLYNEQFF. The DNA of the CDR3 is TGTGCCAGCTCACCACCGGCGGGGGGGCTCTACAATGAGCAGTTCTTC.

The chain carries TRBV7-2 and TRBJ2-3; TRBD1 aligns across 8 bases. The V gene's germline CDR1 is SGHTA and CDR2 FQGNSA. CDR3 length: 14 residues. The V gene end was trimmed by 6 bases and the J gene end by 3 bases; junction bases not matched to a gene: 5. Here the CDR3 reads CASRWDRRTDTQYF. As DNA, the CDR3 is TGTGCCAGCAGATGGGACAGGAGAACAGATACGCAGTATTTT.

V gene TRBV19 combines with J gene TRBJ1-2, with TRBD1 matching over 7 bases. The germline V gene has CDR1 LNHDA and CDR2 SQIVND (reference sequence). The length of the CDR3 is 17 residues. J gave up 4 bases and V 5 bases, and 16 bases lay outside the gene matches. The CDR3 is CASSLLSGTAGVYGYTF. Here the CDR3 DNA reads TGTGCCAGTAGTCTCCTCTCCGGGACAGCTGGAGTCTATGGCTACACCTTC. Supplemented by reference TRBV19 and TRBJ1-2, the full variable domain reads DGGITQSPKYLFRKEGQNVTLSCEQNLNHDAMYWYRQDPGQGLRLIYYSQIVNDFQKGDIAEGYSVSREKKESFPLTVTSAQKNPTAFYLCASSLLSGTAGVYGYTFGSGTRLTVV.